This is a list of T cell receptor beta chains from one sample in a study of siplizumab effects on memory and regulatory T cells. This table comes from immunoSEQ multiplex PCR, and its TCRdb copy is limited to in-frame clones, with some not included. This table has about 40,000 clones, 70% to 90% appearing once. Sequenced material: naive CD4+ T cells sorted from blood. The receptors were gathered from a human donor in good health. The CDR3 runs from the conserved cysteine through the conserved F or W. A D gene is named only where the DNA matches it firmly. Size is omitted from some rows. Given values are once, few, many or a class for expanded clones.

d_call cdr3_length clone_size j_call v_call cdr3_nt cdr3_aa
. 15 . TRBJ1-4 TRBV5-1 TGCGCCAGCAGCTTAACCGGTGCAACTAATGAAAAACTGTTTTTT CASSLTGATNEKLFF
. 14 . TRBJ1-1 TRBV5-4 TGTGCCAGCAGCTTGGATCAAACTCACACTGAAGCTTTCTTT CASSLDQTHTEAFF
. 13 . TRBJ1-1 TRBV19 TGTGCCAGTAGTATGGAAAGGGTCGGAGTCGCTTTCTTT CASSMERVGVAFF
TRBD2 17 once TRBJ2-3 TRBV2 TGTGCCAGTAGCCACCCCCCGACTAGCGGGGTTCGAGATACGCAGTATTTT CASSHPPTSGVRDTQYF
. 18 once TRBJ1-1 TRBV9 TGTGCCAGCAGCGCCCGCGTACGCCCCCAGGGATCTAACACTGAAGCTTTCTTT CASSARVRPQGSNTEAFF
. 15 few TRBJ2-7 TRBV19 TGTGCCAGTTCCGCCGAGGGGGTATTCTCCTACGAGCAGTACTTC CASSAEGVFSYEQYF
. 12 . TRBJ1-5 TRBV12-5 TGTGCTAGTGGTTTGGGCGGCCAGCCCCAGCATTTT CASGLGGQPQHF
. 18 once TRBJ2-3 TRBV21-1 TGTGCCAGCAGCAAAGCGCTTTACGGGCTAACCTACACAGATACGCAGTATTTT CASSKALYGLTYTDTQYF
. 15 . TRBJ1-2 TRBV5-3 TGTGCCAGAAGCTACGGGGGCGGCATCTACGTTGGCTACACCTTC CARSYGGGIYVGYTF
. 12 . TRBJ1-5 TRBV5-6 TGTGCCAGCAGCTTGAGAAGACAGCCCCAGCATTTT CASSLRRQPQHF
TRBD1 14 . TRBJ2-3 TRBV5-6 TGTGCCAGCAGCTTGGACAGGGGCAGGGATACGCAGTATTTT CASSLDRGRDTQYF
. 14 . TRBJ2-5 TRBV7-3 TGTGCCAGCAGCTTACAGGGGGGCGAGGAGACCCAGTACTTC CASSLQGGEETQYF
TRBD1 15 . TRBJ2-2 TRBV2 TGTGCCAGCAGTCCTAGGACAGGGAACACCGGGGAGCTGTTTTTT CASSPRTGNTGELFF
TRBD1 17 once TRBJ1-1 TRBV18 TGTGCCAGCTCACCACCGGGACAGGGCTCTCTCAACACTGAAGCTTTCTTT CASSPPGQGSLNTEAFF
TRBD1 17 . TRBJ1-1 TRBV27 TGTGCCAGCAGTTTATTGAACAGGGGGGCTACGAACACTGAAGCTTTCTTT CASSLLNRGATNTEAFF
TRBD2 14 . TRBJ2-5 TRBV2 TGTGCCAGCAGTGAGACTAGCGGGAGCAGGACCCAGTACTTC CASSETSGSRTQYF
. 13 once TRBJ2-2 TRBV11-3 TGTGCCAGCAGTCCACGCTCCACCGGGGAGCTGTTTTTT CASSPRSTGELFF
. 16 once TRBJ2-3 TRBV7-9 TGTGCCAGCAGCTTACTTAGGGCAGTCAGCACAGATACGCAGTATTTT CASSLLRAVSTDTQYF
TRBD2 14 . TRBJ2-7 TRBV7-2 TGTGCCAGCAGCTTAGGACTAGCTTACTACGAGCAGTACTTC CASSLGLAYYEQYF
. 16 . TRBJ2-7 TRBV11-3 TGTGCCAGCAGCTTAGGAACCCATGTCCTCCTCTACGAGCAGTACTTC CASSLGTHVLLYEQYF
TRBD1 19 . TRBJ1-4 TRBV7-9 TGTGCCAGCAGCCCCTCTGGGGGGGACAGCCGGCAAAAGAGGGAAAAACTGTTTTTT CASSPSGGDSRQKREKLFF
. 14 . TRBJ1-2 TRBV6-1 TGTGCCAGCAGTGGACGGCAGGGGAAGTATGGCTACACCTTC CASSGRQGKYGYTF
. 10 . TRBJ2-5 TRBV20-1 TGCAGTGCTAGACGAGAGACCCAGTACTTC CSARRETQYF
. 14 . TRBJ2-5 TRBV7-8 TGTGCCAGCAGCTTAGGGACTTCTAAAGAGACCCAGTACTTC CASSLGTSKETQYF
TRBD1 15 . TRBJ2-7 TRBV18 TGTGCCAGCTCACCGATCTCAAGGACAGGGTTTGAGCAGTACTTC CASSPISRTGFEQYF
. 16 . TRBJ1-3 TRBV5-4 TGTGCCAGCAGCTTGGATGGGCATAACCCTGGAAACACCATATATTTT CASSLDGHNPGNTIYF
TRBD1 15 . TRBJ2-3 TRBV6-5 TGTGCCAGCAGTTACGCTACAGGGGCCACAGATACGCAGTATTTT CASSYATGATDTQYF
TRBD2 15 . TRBJ2-2 TRBV6-1 TGTGCCAGCAGAAGCGGGAGGACGAACACCGGGGAGCTGTTTTTT CASRSGRTNTGELFF
TRBD2 15 . TRBJ2-1 TRBV25-1 TGTGCCAGCAGTGCTATCGGGGGGGCCTACAATGAGCAGTTCTTC CASSAIGGAYNEQFF